The following is a TCR beta chain sequence with its context. TCRdb's copy holds only in-frame clones and misses some; the assay was immunoSEQ multiplex PCR. The table records approximately 250,000 clones, about 89% of them present only once. Deletions cut 4 bases from V and 6 bases from J, with 12 bases between. Germline CDR1 reads SQVTM; CDR2 reads ANQGSEA. The CDR3 is 13 amino acids. These data are taken from a study of blood T cell repertoires in COVID-19. The TCR sequence derives from a man in his forties with active or convalescent COVID-19. V is TRBV29-1 and J is TRBJ2-2, with a weak D call TRBD1 (5 bases). Specimen: peripheral blood. The CDR3 loop reads CSVGLQGAGELFF. CDR3 in DNA: TGCAGCGTTGGGTTGCAGGGTGCCGGGGAGCTGTTTTTT.